A single sample is the source of the 16 T cell receptor beta chains below, sequenced in a study of T cell responses to AZD1222 COVID-19 vaccine. Repertoires were generated with immunoSEQ multiplex PCR, while TCRdb's copy carries only in-frame clones and drops some. The sample has roughly 150,000 clones; about 90% are singletons. This material consisted of peripheral blood, taken 28 days after the second AZD1222 dose. The receptors come from an adult who received the AZD1222 COVID-19 vaccine.

The gene calls are TRBV2 and TRBJ1-6, with D unresolved. Trimming removed 4 bases from V and 16 bases from J, with 11 bases in between. CDR3 size: 11 residues. CDR1 is SNHLY and CDR2 is FYNNEI in the germline V gene. The CDR3 nucleotides read TGTGCCAGCAGTGGGCCGGCAGCTCTCCACTTT. It encodes CASSGPAALHF. Complete variable domain (other parts from reference TRBV2 and TRBJ1-6): EPEVTQTPSHQVTQMGQEVILRCVPISNHLYFYWYRQILGQKVEFLVSFYNNEISEKSEIFDDQFSVERPDGSNFTLKIRSTKLEDSAMYFCASSGPAALHFGNGTRLTVT.

The rearrangement links TRBV3-1 (or the pseudogene TRBV3-2) to TRBJ2-7; D is perhaps TRBD1 or TRBD2 (6 bases each). Germline V gene lookup returns CDR1 LGHDT and CDR2 YNNKEL (reference sequence). The CDR3 spans 18 residues. V lost 1 base and J lost 4, with 23 bases in between. The chain's CDR3 is CASSQAQGGQLSLYEQYF. CDR3 DNA sequence: TGTGCCAGCAGCCAAGCACAAGGGGGGCAACTGAGTTTATACGAGCAGTACTTC.

This clone came up a few times. V gene TRBV9 combines with J gene TRBJ2-2; 7 nucleotides line up with TRBD2. V dropped 0 bases and J dropped 2; count of bases not matched to a gene: 16. This CDR3 is 20 amino acids long. From germline, CDR1 is SGDLS and CDR2 YYNGEE. DNA for the CDR3: TGTGCCAGCAGCGTAGATACCCCTCGGACTAGGATCCCCAACACCGGGGAGCTGTTTTTT. Translation gives CASSVDTPRTRIPNTGELFF.

The chain has TRBV7-6 and TRBJ2-2; 10 bases align to TRBD1. Trimming removed 7 bases from V and 6 bases from J; junction bases left unmatched: 14. The germline CDR1 and CDR2 sequences are SGHVS and FNYEAQ. The CDR3 spans 17 residues. CDR3: CASTGIGTGAGAGELFF. In DNA form, the CDR3 reads TGTGCCAGCACCGGAATCGGGACAGGGGCCGGAGCCGGGGAGCTGTTTTTT.

The chain carries TRBV19 and TRBJ2-1; tentative D call: TRBD1 (5 bases). The ends were cut back, 3 bases at V and 5 bases at J, with 14 bases in the middle. The CDR3 is 15 amino acids. Germline CDR1 LNHDA, CDR2 SQIVND (reference sequence). The CDR3 sequence is CASSIRGRGNNEQFF. CDR3 sequence (DNA): TGTGCCAGTAGTATTAGGGGAAGGGGTAACAATGAGCAGTTCTTC.

The rearrangement links TRBV4-1 to TRBJ2-1, with D possibly matching TRBD2 (6 bases). The CDR3 runs to 16 residues. Trimming took off 1 base at V and 0 bases at J, with 10 bases between the two ends. Per the germline V gene, CDR1 is MGHRA and CDR2 is YSYEKL. This CDR3 reads CASSQVGGLSYNEQFF. For the CDR3, the DNA is TGCGCCAGCAGCCAAGTGGGAGGCCTCTCCTACAATGAGCAGTTCTTC.

This CDR3 is CASRSGQIYGYTF. CDR3 coding DNA: TGTGCCAGCAGGTCGGGACAGATCTATGGCTACACCTTC. This chain connects TRBV28 to TRBJ1-2; 7 positions match TRBD1. The CDR3 extends over 13 amino acids. V lost 6 bases, J lost 4 bases, and 5 bases stayed unmatched. Germline lookup yields CDR1 MDHEN and CDR2 SYDVKM.

V and J are TRBV3-1 (or the pseudogene TRBV3-2) and TRBJ2-3, with D possibly matching TRBD1 (6 bases). Germline V gives CDR1 LGHDT, CDR2 YNNKEL (reference sequence). V was pared by 4 bases and J by 5 bases, with 10 bases between. The CDR3 has 13 residues. CDR3 in amino acids: CASSLKGVDTQYF. The DNA of the CDR3 is TGTGCCAGCAGCCTAAAGGGGGTAGATACGCAGTATTTT.

The genes are TRBV7-2 and TRBJ1-1; D is perhaps TRBD1 (5 bases). The V gene lost 1 base and the J gene lost 7 bases, with 19 bases spanning the gap. The CDR3 is 16 residues long. The germline V gene has CDR1 SGHTA and CDR2 FQGNSA. The CDR3 region is CASSLGKSGIMNEAFF. The CDR3 DNA is TGTGCCAGCAGCTTAGGTAAGTCAGGGATCATGAATGAAGCTTTCTTT.

The chain is built from TRBV6-5 and TRBJ1-2, with 8 nucleotides matching TRBD1. After removal of 4 bases from V and 2 bases from J, the junction contained 6 bases not matched to a gene. The germline V gene has CDR1 MNHEY and CDR2 SVGAGI. The CDR3 spans 15 residues. The CDR3 DNA sequence: TGTGCCAGCAGTTTAACCGGACAGGGAAACTATGGCTACACCTTC. It codes for CASSLTGQGNYGYTF.

This chain joins TRBV5-8 and TRBJ2-7; possibly TRBD2 for D (6 bases). Between the trimmed V and J ends, which lost 0 bases and 0 bases, there was a span of 16 bases. Looked up from germline, CDR1 is SGHTS and CDR2 is YDEGEE. The CDR3 extends over 17 amino acids. The CDR3 nucleotides read TGTGCCAGCAGCTTGGAGGCTAGCGACCACGTCTCCTACGAGCAGTACTTC. This translates into CASSLEASDHVSYEQYF.

The chain joins TRBV28 to TRBJ1-2, with D maybe TRBD1 (5 bases). Per the germline V gene, CDR1 is MDHEN and CDR2 is SYDVKM. Trimming removed 6 bases from V and 5 bases from J, with 13 bases in between. This CDR3 has 13 residues. CDR3 in amino acids: CASRTSGWYGYTF. The CDR3 DNA follows: TGTGCCAGCAGAACATCAGGGTGGTATGGCTACACCTTC.

This clone was seen only a few times. The CDR3 DNA reads TGTGCCAGCAGCCGCCGATTTGTGTACACTGAAGCTTTCTTT. As protein: CASSRRFVYTEAFF. The chain recombines TRBV9 with TRBJ1-1; D is unresolved. Germline V lookup: CDR1 SGDLS, CDR2 YYNGEE. V lost 4 bases to trimming and J lost 3 bases, with 13 bases between them. The CDR3 runs 14 residues.

V usage is TRBV10-3 and J usage is TRBJ2-3, with D perhaps being TRBD1 or TRBD2 (5 bases each). The CDR3 runs to 13 residues. Between the trimmed V and J ends, which lost 0 bases and 4 bases, there was a span of 5 bases. Germline values: CDR1 ENHRY, CDR2 SYGVKD. The CDR3 protein is CAISESGADTQYF. DNA of the CDR3: TGTGCCATCAGTGAGTCGGGGGCAGATACGCAGTATTTT.

CDR3 coding DNA: TGCAGCGTCTTGGGGGGGGACTATGGCTACACCTTC. Translation: CSVLGGDYGYTF. The chain is built from TRBV29-1 and TRBJ1-2; D possibly corresponds to TRBD1 (5 bases). Trimming shortened V by 6 bases and J by 3 bases, and 11 bases separated the two germline ends. Germline CDR1 and CDR2: SQVTM and ANQGSEA. CDR3 length: 12 amino acids.

The chain employs TRBV19 and TRBJ2-5, with 7 bases fitting TRBD2. CDR1 LNHDA and CDR2 SQIVND come from the germline V gene (reference sequence). The CDR3 consists of 14 residues. V lost 5 bases to trimming and J lost 0 bases; unmatched junction nucleotides: 3. CDR3 in amino acids: CASSGGTNQETQYF. Written as DNA, the CDR3 is TGTGCCAGTAGTGGGGGGACTAACCAAGAGACCCAGTACTTC.